This TCR beta chain was captured in a study of T-cell reconstitution after alpha-beta-depleted transplantation in children. Comment on this clonotype: Its antigen is as yet unknown.

Preparation of the TCRbeta library was carried out with unique molecular identifiers. Using its own MiXCR run on the PCR reads, TCRdb lists one record per CDR3 protein. The table lists about a million distinct CDR3 sequences, about 26% of them singletons. The CDR3 extends over 14 amino acids. Per the germline V gene, CDR1 is DFQATT and CDR2 is SNEGSKA (reference sequence). V dropped 1 base and J dropped 4 bases, with 12 bases sitting between them. The study, taken as a whole, reports: At the one-year point after transplant, T-cell counts and TCRbeta diversity were found to come mostly from T cells that had been newly produced. Reportedly, roughly two months post-transplant, alpha-beta T cells arose from several hundred expanded graft clones. Elevated TCRbeta diversity at day 60 was traced, in some patients, to surviving recipient T cells and thymic progenitors.

V and J are TRBV20-1 and TRBJ2-3, with a possible D match to TRBD2 (7 bases). Material: PBMCs, mostly from graft donor cells, obtained 360 days after TCRalphabeta/CD19-depleted stem cell transplant. The origin of this receptor is a boy under two years old who had a stem cell transplant for SCID, so the T cells may come from the graft donor. CDR3 protein: CSARVGGRADTQYF. Here the CDR3 DNA reads TGCAGTGCTAGAGTAGGGGGGAGGGCAGATACGCAGTATTTT.